One sample yielded the 10 T cell receptor beta chains listed below, sequenced in a study of CD8 T cells in Susac syndrome. Roughly 0.5 to 1 ug RNA was reverse transcribed with random hexamers. TCRdb processed the immunoSEQ multiplex PCR reads anew with MiXCR; each CDR3 protein has one entry. The sample has roughly 130,000 distinct CDR3 sequences; nearly 95% are singletons. Material: CD4+ T cells from PBMCs. Every receptor here comes from a human donor in good health.

This clonotype was detected only once. V is TRBV7-9 and J is TRBJ2-4, with D unclear. The germline V gene encodes CDR1 SEHNR and CDR2 FQNEAQ (reference sequence). V gave up 5 bases and J gave up 0 bases, with 11 bases separating them. The CDR3 has 15 residues. CDR3 residues: CASSPLELAKNIQYF. Here the CDR3 DNA reads TGTGCCAGCAGCCCCCTAGAGCTAGCCAAAAACATTCAGTACTTC.

The genes are TRBV9 and TRBJ2-7; no reliable D call. The CDR3 totals 14 residues. Trimming left V 4 bases short and J 0 bases short, with 11 bases between. Germline assignment: CDR1 SGDLS and CDR2 YYNGEE. CDR3 nucleotide sequence: TGTGCCAGCAGCCAAGACATCGTCTCCTACGAGCAGTACTTC. Its protein product is CASSQDIVSYEQYF.

This sequence joins TRBV15 and TRBJ2-1; 7 nucleotides match TRBD1. V shed 5 bases and J 6 bases; nucleotides not matched to a gene: 7. The CDR3 covers 14 residues. The germline gives CDR1 LNHNV, CDR2 YYDKDF (reference sequence). Here the CDR3 reads CATSSRTGSNEQFF. The CDR3, as DNA: TGTGCCACCAGCTCCCGGACAGGCTCCAATGAGCAGTTCTTC.

V is TRBV7-9 and J is TRBJ2-1; D is possibly TRBD2 (6 bases). Trimming shortened V by 3 bases and J by 5 bases, and 17 bases separated the two germline ends. Germline CDR1 SEHNR, CDR2 FQNEAQ (reference sequence). The CDR3 is 16 amino acids. This CDR3 is CASSFVPGLEDNEQFF. CDR3 DNA: TGTGCCAGCAGCTTTGTTCCGGGACTGGAGGACAATGAGCAGTTCTTC. Variable domain in full (rest from reference TRBV7-9 and TRBJ2-1): DTGVSQNPRHKITKRGQNVTFRCDPISEHNRLYWYRQTLGQGPEFLTYFQNEAQLEKSRLLSDRFSAERPKGSFSTLEIQRTEQGDSAMYLCASSFVPGLEDNEQFFGPGTRLTVL.

V gene TRBV29-1 combines with J gene TRBJ2-1, with D possibly TRBD1 on 5 matching bases. Between the trimmed V and J ends, which lost 4 bases and 2 bases, there was a span of 12 bases. Germline V gene lookup returns CDR1 SQVTM and CDR2 ANQGSEA. The CDR3 is 14 amino acids. CDR3 bases: TGCAGCGTTGCCAGACAGTTAACCTACAATGAGCAGTTCTTC. This encodes CSVARQLTYNEQFF.

V and J are TRBV6-2 or TRBV6-3 and TRBJ1-5; TRBD1 matches at 8 bases. CDR3 size: 14 residues. The J segment lost 6 bases and the V segment lost 11 bases, leaving 12 bases of the junction unmatched. Germline V lookup: CDR1 MNHEY, CDR2 SVGEGT. CDR3 bases: TGTGCCTCCAGGCGGACAGGGAACGGTCAGCCCCAGCATTTT. Protein sequence: CASRRTGNGQPQHF.

This chain connects TRBV28 to TRBJ2-7; no firm D call. This CDR3 has 12 amino acids. Trimming cost V 4 bases and J 6 bases, with 10 bases left between them. Germline V gene lookup returns CDR1 MDHEN and CDR2 SYDVKM. CDR3 bases: TGTGCCAGCAGTTCCGCCCTAGGCGAGCAGTACTTC. Its protein is CASSSALGEQYF. Based on the CDR3 plus reference TRBV28 and TRBJ2-7, the full variable domain is DVKVTQSSRYLVKRTGEKVFLECVQDMDHENMFWYRQDPGLGLRLIYFSYDVKMKEKGDIPEGYSVSREKKERFSLILESASTNQTSMYLCASSSALGEQYFGPGTRLTVT.

The chain carries TRBV3-1 and TRBJ2-7, with D unclear. CDR1 is LGHDT, CDR2 YNNKEL, per germline (reference sequence). The CDR3 has 13 residues. V was shortened by 2 bases and J by 6 bases, with 11 bases between the two germline ends. The DNA for the CDR3 is TGTGCCAGCAGCCAACCCTGGCCTGGCGAGCAGTACTTC. Protein sequence: CASSQPWPGEQYF.

The V gene is TRBV20-1, the J gene TRBJ1-2, with D perhaps matching TRBD1 (5 bases). Trimming left V 2 bases short and J 8 bases short, with 21 bases between. The CDR3 length is 15 residues. The germline CDR1 and CDR2 sequences are DFQATT and SNEGSKA (reference sequence). CDR3: CSARSPGGADGGYTF. In DNA, the CDR3 is TGCAGTGCTAGATCGCCAGGTGGGGCGGACGGGGGCTACACCTTC.

The chain uses TRBV21-1 and TRBJ2-7; TRBD1 is taken as the D call from the table, unchecked against the DNA. TRBV21-1 is flagged as a pseudogene. CDR3 length equals 17 residues. CDR3 in amino acids: CASSRSDPGQGRYEQYF. Here the CDR3 DNA reads TGTGCCAGCAGCAGATCAGACCCGGGACAGGGGAGGTACGAGCAGTACTTC.